This T cell receptor beta chain was identified in a study of OX40 agonist ivuxolimab in advanced cancers. The overall study: At doses from 0.01 to 10 mg/kg, patients were given intravenous ivuxolimab every 2 weeks. Patients treated during dose escalation were battling hepatocellular carcinoma, melanoma, renal cell or head and neck cancer. Study-level results: In the 0.1-3.0 mg/kg groups, partial responders showed among the lowest expansion.

Repertoires were generated with immunoSEQ multiplex PCR, while TCRdb's copy carries only in-frame clones and drops some. Of around 50,000 clones listed, about four fifths are singletons. Comments on this clone: What it recognizes is unknown.

Sequenced material: CD4+ or CD8+ T cells sorted from blood, taken in a trial of the OX40 agonist ivuxolimab. This clonotype was sampled from an adult with an advanced solid tumor such as melanoma, head and neck, liver or kidney cancer.

The CDR3 nucleotides are TGCGCCAGCAGCCCGCAGGAGGGGGGCACAGATACGCAGTATTTT. The encoded protein is CASSPQEGGTDTQYF. This chain uses TRBV5-1 with TRBJ2-3; D tentatively reads TRBD1 or TRBD2 (6 bases each). In germline, CDR1 is SGHRS, CDR2 YFSETQ. The CDR3 runs 15 residues. Trimming took 4 bases from V and 1 from J, leaving 13 bases between them.